These 18 T cell receptor beta chains share one sample of origin, sequenced in a study of metastatic and nonmetastatic thyroid tumors. MiXCR re-clonotyped the PCR reads for TCRdb. The sample holds over 40,000 clones, 11% seen once. Thyroid surgery was preceded by no treatment in any patient. Input material: blood. Receptors originate from a female donor with papillary thyroid cancer or a benign thyroid nodule (not recorded which). Some clones in this sample may be carry-over from other donors' samples.

This clone came up many times. The V and J genes are TRBV30 and TRBJ2-3; D call uncertain. The CDR3 has 15 amino acids. CDR1 is GTSNPN and CDR2 is SVGIG in the germline V gene (reference sequence). Trimming cost V 4 bases and J 4 bases, with 18 bases left between them. The chain's CDR3 is CAWTPGLGFSDTQYF. The CDR3 DNA is TGTGCCTGGACCCCGGGCCTAGGGTTTTCAGATACGCAGTATTTT.

The J gene is TRBJ1-5, the V gene TRBV20-1, with 7 bases fitting TRBD1. V gave up 6 bases and J gave up 5 bases; unmatched junction bases: 7. The CDR3 contains 13 residues. Germline values: CDR1 DFQATT, CDR2 SNEGSKA (reference sequence). DNA of the CDR3: TGCAGTGCCGGTCGACAGGGTTATCAGCCCCAGCATTTT. It specifies CSAGRQGYQPQHF.

The sample holds many counts of this clone. This chain joins TRBV30 and TRBJ2-7; 11 nucleotides match TRBD2. The CDR3 consists of 15 residues. Trimming cost V 1 base and J 4 bases; bases outside gene matches: 6. Germline CDR1 reads GTSNPN; CDR2 reads SVGIG (reference sequence). The CDR3 region has the DNA TGTGCCTGGAGTGCCACCGGGACTAGCGGTTACGAGCAGTACTTC. Translated, it gives CAWSATGTSGYEQYF.

This clone showed up many times. The genes are TRBV28 and TRBJ2-2, with D unresolved. This CDR3 is 14 amino acids long. The germline V and J ends were trimmed by 4 bases and 6 bases, with 12 bases remaining between them. The germline CDR1 and CDR2 sequences are MDHEN and SYDVKM. CDR3 in DNA: TGTGCCAGCAGTTCCCCCGCGCGTGCCGGGGAGCTGTTTTTT. Translated, it gives CASSSPARAGELFF.

The chain uses TRBV28 and TRBJ2-2; 9 positions match TRBD2. The J segment lost 6 bases and the V segment lost 5 bases, leaving 4 bases of the junction unmatched. CDR1 and CDR2 from the germline V gene are MDHEN and SYDVKM. The CDR3 covers 14 residues. The CDR3 DNA follows: TGTGCCAGCAGTCGGACTAGCGCTGCCGGGGAGCTGTTTTTT. This gives the protein CASSRTSAAGELFF.

This clone was counted ten times or more. The chain joins TRBV10-3 to TRBJ2-1; D might be TRBD2 (5 bases). From germline, CDR1 is ENHRY and CDR2 SYGVKD. Trimming removed 7 bases at V and 0 bases at J, with 7 bases between. CDR3 length: 13 amino acids. CDR3 sequence (DNA): TGTGCCATCACCAGCGGCTCCTACAATGAGCAGTTCTTC. Translation gives CAITSGSYNEQFF.

In this sample, this clone turned up many times. The chain joins TRBV7-3 to TRBJ1-6; the D gene is possibly TRBD1 (5 bases). CDR1 and CDR2 (germline): SGHTA, FQGTGA. This CDR3 is 13 amino acids long. The germline V and J ends were trimmed by 5 bases and 10 bases, with 12 bases remaining between them. The CDR3 region has the DNA TGTGCCAGCAGCCCAGGGTCTGGCTCACCCCTCCACTTT. Its translation is CASSPGSGSPLHF. The full variable domain, in which reference TRBV7-3 and TRBJ1-6 provide the parts outside the CDR3, is GAGVSQTPSNKVTEKGKYVELRCDPISGHTALYWYRQSLGQGPEFLIYFQGTGAADDSGLPNDRFFAVRPEGSVSTLKIQRTERGDSAVYLCASSPGSGSPLHFGNGTRLTVT.

This clone was observed many times. The chain combines TRBV28 with TRBJ2-7; 11 bases match TRBD1. J lost 7 bases, V lost 5 bases, and 10 bases had no gene match. There are 15 residues in the CDR3. Germline lookup yields CDR1 MDHEN and CDR2 SYDVKM. The CDR3 DNA reads as TGTGCCAGCAGTCACTCCGGACAGGGGGCTCGGGAGCAGTACTTC. It encodes CASSHSGQGAREQYF.

In its sample, this clone was seen many times. The chain recombines TRBV5-1 with TRBJ2-1; tentative D call: TRBD2 (6 bases). The CDR3 totals 14 residues. In germline, CDR1 is SGHRS, CDR2 YFSETQ. With 4 bases removed from V and 7 bases from J, the gap between germline ends came to 15 bases. In DNA form, the CDR3 reads TGCGCCAGCAGCGGGCAGGGCGGGGATAATGAGCAGTTCTTC. Residues: CASSGQGGDNEQFF.

In its sample, this clone was seen many times. The chain joins TRBV7-2 to TRBJ2-7; D ambiguous. Germline V gene data show CDR1 as SGHTA and CDR2 as FQGNSA. The CDR3 has 13 amino acids. Trimming took 5 bases from V and 3 from J, leaving 11 bases between them. CDR3 loop: CASSVQRIYEQYF. CDR3 sequence (DNA): TGTGCCAGCAGCGTACAGCGCATCTACGAGCAGTACTTC.

This clone has a count of ten or more. The chain has TRBV30 and TRBJ1-6; D not resolved. Trimming took off 2 bases at V and 7 bases at J, with 6 bases between the two ends. The CDR3 runs to 12 residues. Germline V gene data show CDR1 as GTSNPN and CDR2 as SVGIG (reference sequence). The DNA of the CDR3 is TGTGCCTGGAGTTTGGGAAATTCACCCCTCCACTTT. Protein product: CAWSLGNSPLHF. Full variable domain (outside the CDR3, taken from reference TRBV30 and TRBJ1-6): SQTIHQWPATLVQPVGSPLSLECTVEGTSNPNLYWYRQAAGRGLQLLFYSVGIGQISSEVPQNLSASRPQDRQFILSSKKLLLSDSGFYLCAWSLGNSPLHFGNGTRLTVT.

This clone was counted many times. The chain couples TRBV6-6 to TRBJ1-2, with TRBD1 matching 7 bases. The V segment lost 2 bases and the J segment 8 bases; nucleotides outside the gene matches: 5. Germline V gene lookup returns CDR1 MNHNY and CDR2 SVGAGI (reference sequence). The CDR3 runs 13 residues. CDR3 coding DNA: TGTGCCAGCAGTTACCCGGGACAGAGGGGCTACACCTTC. Its protein is CASSYPGQRGYTF.

Ten or more counts support this clone. The chain has TRBV29-1 and TRBJ1-1; D gene ambiguous. Trimming removed 4 bases at V and 2 bases at J, with 14 bases between. The germline V gene encodes CDR1 SQVTM and CDR2 ANQGSEA. The CDR3 is 14 amino acids. The DNA for the CDR3 is TGCAGCGTTGTTATCGGGCGGGGAAACACTGAAGCTTTCTTT. Its translation is CSVVIGRGNTEAFF.

The rearrangement uses TRBV7-9 and TRBJ2-7; a weak D match, TRBD2 (6 bases). This CDR3 has 15 amino acids. Trimming took 8 bases from V and 1 from J, leaving 18 bases between them. The germline V gene has CDR1 SEHNR and CDR2 FQNEAQ (reference sequence). CDR3: CASFGGDGSSYEQYF. The CDR3 nucleotides are TGTGCCAGCTTCGGCGGGGATGGATCGTCCTACGAGCAGTACTTC.

This clone was seen at least ten times. The chain is built from TRBV9 and TRBJ2-1; D not resolved. From germline, CDR1 is SGDLS and CDR2 YYNGEE. V was pared by 0 bases and J by 2 bases, with 9 bases between. The CDR3 extends over 15 amino acids. In DNA, the CDR3 is TGTGCCAGCAGCGTAGCCCTGAATCCCTACAATGAGCAGTTCTTC. It specifies CASSVALNPYNEQFF.

The sample holds many counts of this clone. The rearrangement links TRBV20-1 to TRBJ2-3, with 14 bases aligning to TRBD2. The CDR3 is 16 amino acids. The J segment lost 4 bases and the V segment lost 6 bases, leaving 9 bases of the junction unmatched. Germline loops: CDR1 DFQATT, CDR2 SNEGSKA (reference sequence). The CDR3 spells CSAPPGLAGASDTQYF. CDR3 in DNA: TGCAGTGCGCCACCGGGACTAGCGGGAGCATCAGATACGCAGTATTTT.

This clone was found many times. The chain links TRBV20-1 to TRBJ1-5; D call uncertain. The CDR3 runs to 13 residues. With 1 base removed from V and 8 bases from J, the gap between germline ends came to 12 bases. CDR1 and CDR2 (germline): DFQATT, SNEGSKA (reference sequence). The CDR3 DNA reads as TGCAGTGCTAGAGCTCCTGAGGGAGAGCCCCAGCATTTT. It encodes CSARAPEGEPQHF.

This clone has ten or more counts. The chain is built from TRBV12-3 or TRBV12-4 and TRBJ1-1; 8 bases map to TRBD1. With 6 bases clipped from V and 3 bases from J, the junction kept 3 bases outside the gene matches. The CDR3 length is 13 residues. The CDR3 nucleotides are TGTGCCAGCAGACCGACAGGGGACACTGAAGCTTTCTTT. Translation gives CASRPTGDTEAFF.